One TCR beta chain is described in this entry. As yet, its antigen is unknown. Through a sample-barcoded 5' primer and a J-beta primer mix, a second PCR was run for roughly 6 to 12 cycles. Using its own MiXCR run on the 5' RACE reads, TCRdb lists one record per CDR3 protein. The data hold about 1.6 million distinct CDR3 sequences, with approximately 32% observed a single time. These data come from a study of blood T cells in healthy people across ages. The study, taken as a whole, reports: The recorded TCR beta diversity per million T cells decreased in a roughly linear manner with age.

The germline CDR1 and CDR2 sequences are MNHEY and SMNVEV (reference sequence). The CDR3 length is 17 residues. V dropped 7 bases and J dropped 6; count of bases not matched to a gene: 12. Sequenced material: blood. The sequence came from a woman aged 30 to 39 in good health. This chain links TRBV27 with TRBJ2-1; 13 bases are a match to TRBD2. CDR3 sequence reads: CASIPPPGLAGTNEQFF. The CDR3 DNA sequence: TGTGCCAGCATCCCGCCCCCGGGACTAGCGGGAACCAATGAGCAGTTCTTC.